The clone carrying this T cell receptor (beta chain) was counted at least ten times. The CDR3 is 16 amino acids. Trimming pared 9 bases from V and 0 bases from J, leaving 20 bases between. The V gene's germline CDR1 is MNHNS and CDR2 SASEGT. Regions amplified from RNA transcripts were the TCR beta CDR3 regions. HTBI primers were used for first-round RT-PCR of the TCR CDR3. TCRdb re-called the multiplex PCR reads with MiXCR, one entry per CDR3 protein. Among approximately 520,000 distinct CDR3 sequences, around 21% were seen once, and the ten largest hold around 27%. This sample is drawn from a study of T cells in Graves' hyperthyroidism and ophthalmopathy.

The sample taken for sequencing was blood. This chain links TRBV6-1 with TRBJ1-1; D unclear. This sequence originates from a man aged 18 to 30 with Graves' hyperthyroidism. The CDR3 region is CASTNNPGSMNTEAFF. Here the CDR3 DNA reads TGTGCCAGTACTAATAATCCCGGGAGCATGAACACTGAAGCTTTCTTT.